This passage covers 15 T cell receptor beta chains from one sample sequenced in a study of CD8 T cells in Susac syndrome. RNA in amounts of about 0.45 to 1 ug was reverse transcribed with random hexamers. TCRdb used MiXCR to reprocess the immunoSEQ multiplex PCR reads, holding one entry per CDR3 protein. This table has roughly 130,000 distinct CDR3 sequences, more than 90% appearing once. The sequenced sample was CD4+ T cells from PBMCs. Receptor source: a human donor in good health.

The chain combines TRBV29-1 with TRBJ1-5; 7 nucleotides match TRBD1. Germline V CDR1 and CDR2: SQVTM, ANQGSEA. Trimming took 6 bases from V and 5 from J; bases not matched to a gene: 7. This CDR3 comprises 13 residues. CDR3 coding DNA: TGCAGCGTCATCCAGGGGGGGGATCAGCCCCAGCATTTT. Its translation is CSVIQGGDQPQHF.

The chain employs TRBV29-1 and TRBJ1-2, with D possibly TRBD1 on 6 matching bases. From germline, CDR1 is SQVTM and CDR2 ANQGSEA. V was cut by 3 bases and J by 4 bases, with 21 bases left in between. The CDR3 runs 16 residues. The DNA for the CDR3 is TGCAGCGTTGATCCCACAGGGCTCGGGGCCTCCTATGGCTACACCTTC. Residues: CSVDPTGLGASYGYTF.

V and J are TRBV13 and TRBJ2-5, with TRBD2 as a possible D gene (6 bases). Germline assignment: CDR1 PRHDT and CDR2 FYEKMQ (reference sequence). V lost 8 bases, J lost 4 bases, and 14 bases lay in between. This CDR3 is built from 13 residues. CDR3 coding DNA: TGTGCCAGCTCACAACCGGGGGTAGAGACCCAGTACTTC. It encodes CASSQPGVETQYF.

The V call is TRBV12-3 or TRBV12-4, the J call TRBJ2-5, with 9 positions matching TRBD1. The CDR3 is made up of 16 amino acids. Trimming took 5 bases from V and 4 from J; bases not matched to a gene: 11. This CDR3 reads CASSPTAGQGRETQYF. The CDR3 region has the DNA TGTGCCAGCAGTCCAACTGCGGGACAGGGTAGAGAGACCCAGTACTTC.

The chain is built from TRBV3-1 and TRBJ1-2; 7 bases agree with TRBD1. The J segment lost 3 bases and the V segment lost 2 bases, leaving 9 bases of the junction unmatched. In germline, CDR1 is LGHDT, CDR2 YNNKEL (reference sequence). The CDR3 loop spans 16 amino acids. Here the CDR3 reads CASSQTGAGGHYGYTF. The CDR3 nucleotides read TGTGCCAGCAGCCAAACAGGGGCCGGGGGGCACTATGGCTACACCTTC.

CDR3 DNA sequence: TGTGCCAGCAGTTTCCGCAGGGGGCAGAGTGAGCAGTTCTTC. This sequence encodes CASSFRRGQSEQFF. The rearrangement links TRBV12-3 or TRBV12-4 to TRBJ2-1, with 8 bases identical to TRBD1. There are 14 residues in the CDR3. With V trimmed by 3 bases and J by 9 bases, 7 bases remained unmatched.

The chain links TRBV7-6 to TRBJ2-7; the match to TRBD1 covers 8 bases. CDR3 length equals 15 residues. Germline V gene data show CDR1 as SGHVS and CDR2 as FNYEAQ. V was pared by 4 bases and J by 5 bases, with 10 bases of the junction left unmatched. CDR3 nucleotide sequence: TGTGCCAGCAGCTGGCAGGGGGCGAACCCCAACGAGCAGTACTTC. Translating gives CASSWQGANPNEQYF.

V is TRBV5-6 and J is TRBJ1-1; 7 bases are a match to TRBD1. Per germline, CDR1 SGHDT and CDR2 YYEEEE. The CDR3 extends over 15 amino acids. V dropped 4 bases and J dropped 4; count of bases not matched to a gene: 10. The CDR3 loop reads CASSLGQARGTEAFF. For the CDR3, the DNA is TGTGCCAGCAGCCTCGGACAGGCACGCGGCACTGAAGCTTTCTTT.

The CDR3 nucleotides read TGCAGCGTTGAGTACGGTCTCTATGGCTACACCTTC. It yields the protein CSVEYGLYGYTF. V and J are TRBV29-1 and TRBJ1-2; no firm D call. The length of the CDR3 is 12 residues. Trimming left V 3 bases short and J 4 bases short, with 9 bases between. Per the germline V gene, CDR1 is SQVTM and CDR2 is ANQGSEA.

The gene calls are TRBV29-1 and TRBJ1-5; 9 bases are a match to TRBD1. The CDR3 has 15 amino acids. Germline V lookup: CDR1 SQVTM, CDR2 ANQGSEA. V shed 6 bases and J 1 base; nucleotides not matched to a gene: 7. The CDR3 region has the DNA TGCAGCGTGCAACAGGGGGCGACGAGCAATCAGCCCCAGCATTTT. This sequence encodes CSVQQGATSNQPQHF.

This rearrangement joins TRBV7-2 to TRBJ1-2; possibly TRBD1 for D (5 bases). This CDR3 has 15 residues. Looked up from germline, CDR1 is SGHTA and CDR2 is FQGNSA. V lost 1 base, J lost 4 bases, and 13 bases lay in between. CDR3 in DNA: TGTGCCAGCAGCTTAGGAGGGCCCGGGGGCTATGGCTACACCTTC. This gives the protein CASSLGGPGGYGYTF.

The CDR3 is CAWSGLAGVTDTQYF. The CDR3, as DNA: TGTGCCTGGAGTGGACTAGCGGGAGTCACAGATACGCAGTATTTT. J is TRBJ2-3 and V is TRBV30, with TRBD2 matching over 12 bases. CDR1 and CDR2 (germline): GTSNPN, SVGIG (reference sequence). This CDR3 is built from 15 residues. Trimming at V came to 1 base and at J to 2 bases, leaving 1 base not matched to a gene.

The V gene is TRBV28, the J gene TRBJ2-3; D is perhaps TRBD1 (6 bases). Germline V gene lookup returns CDR1 MDHEN and CDR2 SYDVKM. The CDR3 runs to 14 residues. The V end was cut by 6 bases, the J end by 3 bases, with 13 bases between. CDR3 DNA: TGTGCCAGCAGCCTGACCGGACAGACAGATACGCAGTATTTT. Translated, it gives CASSLTGQTDTQYF.

This chain links TRBV27 with TRBJ2-7; D is perhaps TRBD1 (6 bases). Trimming cost V 5 bases and J 6 bases, with 14 bases left between them. In germline, CDR1 is MNHEY, CDR2 SMNVEV (reference sequence). The CDR3 consists of 13 residues. In DNA form, the CDR3 reads TGTGCCAGCAGTCTGACAGGTTCGGGCGAGCAGTACTTC. Translating it yields CASSLTGSGEQYF.

The genes are TRBV20-1 and TRBJ2-1; the D is unclear. The CDR3 has 11 residues. The germline gives CDR1 DFQATT, CDR2 SNEGSKA (reference sequence). Trimming took off 0 bases at V and 11 bases at J, with 8 bases between the two ends. As DNA, the CDR3 is TGCAGTGCTAGAGATCTCAAGCAGCAGTTCTTC. Its protein product is CSARDLKQQFF.